The present T cell receptor (beta chain) was sequenced within a study of CD8+ T cells in alopecia areata. Study background: Grafting placed skin from roughly 6-12-month-old C3H/HeJ donors with spontaneous alopecia onto roughly 7-10-week-old female C3H/HeJ mice. Study findings and constraints: Affected scalp, especially in alopecia totalis/universalis, had a higher clonality than normal scalp did.

To note about this clone: Its antigen remains unknown. The genes are named according to mouse. The CDR3 is cut off 3 residues early in the read; its end comes from the germline J gene.

With 3 bases removed from V and 9 bases from J, the gap between germline ends came to 10 bases. The germline gives CDR1 FNHDT, CDR2 SITEND (reference sequence). CDR3 size: 13 residues. RNA was isolated and reverse transcribed to cDNA, the sequencing template. Data came from immunoSEQ multiplex PCR; TCRdb stores just in-frame clones and leaves some out. Observed in the sample are 250,000 or so clones, none of them singletons. The authors sorted pooled cutaneous lymph node cells using CD4, CD8alpha, NKG2D, NKG2ACE and other markers. This receptor was identified in a C3H/HeJ mouse with alopecia areata. These mice share the MHC haplotype H2-k. Sequences were obtained from CD4+ T cells sorted from a lymph node. The chain recombines TRBV19 with TRBJ1-6; no clear D. TRBJ1-6 is classed as an ORF, of uncertain function. The CDR3 DNA, read in part, is TGTGCCAGCAGTACCTCTATACTTTCGCCC. It is translated as CASSTSILSP. The CDR3 in full is CASSTSILSPLYF.